This entry features one TCR beta chain sequence. Its antigen is unidentified. This sample is drawn from a study of tumor-infiltrating lymphocytes in primary liver carcinoma. Study findings and constraints: About 8-25% of top clones, no more, were shared by all five regions. Compared with tumor region pairs, tumor-adjacent and tumor-blood pairs overlapped less.

For each extraction, RNA and DNA were obtained together from approximately 20-30 mg of unsorted bulk tissue. Patients underwent surgical resection for primary liver carcinoma. Infection with HBV was chronic in patients; they were treatment-naive. With around 490 ng total RNA as template and a constant-region primer, TCR beta cDNA was made. Generation of the TCR beta libraries relied on three nested multiplex PCR rounds using slightly modified ARM-PCR. It was with TRBV1-TRBV30 forward primers and a C-beta reverse primer that the first two PCR rounds were run, at roughly 11 cycles each. TCRdb fed the multiplex PCR reads into MiXCR, producing one record per CDR3 protein. This sample has roughly 120,000 distinct CDR3 sequences; 60% to 80% occur once, and the top ten carry about 8%. V lost 4 bases, J lost 5 bases, and 21 bases lay in between. This CDR3 is 17 amino acids long. Germline CDR1 is SGHTA and CDR2 is FQGTGA.

Specimen: liver tumor tissue from sampling region 3. Regarding subset: tumor region T3, left-lateral pole. This receptor was identified in a woman aged 55 to 70 with primary liver carcinoma and hepatitis B virus infection. The chain uses TRBV7-3 and TRBJ2-1; weak D call: TRBD2 (5 bases). CDR3 sequence: CASSSLGGVGINNEQFF. DNA for the CDR3: TGTGCCAGCAGCTCGCTCGGTGGGGTCGGGATAAACAATGAGCAGTTCTTC.